This TCR beta chain was sequenced in a study of blood T cell repertoires in COVID-19. Study-level background: Donors in the United States, Italy and Spain gave samples during acute or convalescent COVID-19. Nucleic acid was either cDNA or gDNA, and it came from T cells, B-cell-depleted T cells, or PBMCs.

Germline V gene sequence: CDR1 MNHEY, CDR2 SVGAGI. This CDR3 is 15 amino acids long. Trimming removed 7 bases from V and 4 bases from J; junction bases left unmatched: 12. Assay used: immunoSEQ multiplex PCR; TCRdb lists only in-frame clones, some missing. The data hold approximately 81,000 clones, with around 91% observed a single time. The chain has TRBV6-5 and TRBJ1-2; 7 bases agree with TRBD1. Specimen: peripheral blood. The source of this sequence is a woman in her fifties or sixties in a cohort sampled during active COVID-19. In DNA form, the CDR3 reads TGTGCCAGCACTATAATGCCCGGGACAGCCTATGGCTACACCTTC. Residues: CASTIMPGTAYGYTF.